One and the same sample provided the 8 T cell receptor beta chains below, sequenced in a study of blood T cells in healthy people across ages. It was with a sample-barcoded 5' primer and a J-beta primer mix that a second PCR of roughly 7 to 12 cycles was run. TCRdb fed the 5' RACE reads into MiXCR, producing one record per CDR3 protein. The sample shows about 830,000 distinct CDR3 sequences, 62% of them seen only once. Source material: blood. The origin of the receptors is a man aged 30 to 45 in good health.

CDR3 in DNA: TGTGCCAGCAGCGACCTCCAGGGGAGCCAAGAGACCCAGTACTTC. This translates into CASSDLQGSQETQYF. The V call is TRBV5-6, the J call TRBJ2-5, with D maybe TRBD1 (6 bases). The CDR3 has 15 residues. Looked up from germline, CDR1 is SGHDT and CDR2 is YYEEEE. V lost 4 bases to trimming and J lost 1 base, with 14 bases between them.

The genes are TRBV5-1 and TRBJ2-7, with 9 bases matching TRBD1. CDR1 is SGHRS and CDR2 is YFSETQ in the germline V gene. V gave up 3 bases and J gave up 5 bases; unmatched junction bases: 9. This CDR3 comprises 15 residues. CDR3 region: CASSSPGTGHHEQYF. The CDR3 nucleotides are TGCGCCAGCAGCTCTCCCGGGACAGGGCATCACGAGCAGTACTTC.

The chain has TRBV7-2 and TRBJ2-1, with 8 bases matching TRBD2. This CDR3 comprises 16 residues. With 1 base clipped from V and 2 bases from J, the junction kept 4 bases outside the gene matches. Per the germline V gene, CDR1 is SGHTA and CDR2 is FQGNSA. CDR3 loop: CASSLDGGATYNEQFF. The CDR3 DNA sequence: TGTGCCAGCAGCTTAGACGGGGGGGCCACCTACAATGAGCAGTTCTTC. Drawing the rest from reference TRBV7-2 and TRBJ2-1, the complete variable domain is GAGVSQSPSNKVTEKGKDVELRCDPISGHTALYWYRQSLGQGLEFLIYFQGNSAPDKSGLPSDRFSAERTGGSVSTLTIQRTQQEDSAVYLCASSLDGGATYNEQFFGPGTRLTVL.

This chain joins TRBV6-1 and TRBJ1-1; the D is unclear. Trimming removed 4 bases at V and 3 bases at J, with 9 bases between. Germline V CDR1 and CDR2: MNHNS, SASEGT. The CDR3 is 13 residues long. CDR3 nucleotide sequence: TGTGCCAGCAGTGTGCGTCGGGACACTGAAGCTTTCTTT. It translates to CASSVRRDTEAFF.

This clonotype turned up a few times. The CDR3 DNA sequence: TGTGCCAGCAGTCCCTTCAGGGCTGGGGCCAACGTCCTGACTTTC. Amino acids: CASSPFRAGANVLTF. The chain carries TRBV6-2 or TRBV6-3 and TRBJ2-6; D possibly corresponds to TRBD1 (5 bases). Germline V gene lookup returns CDR1 MNHEY and CDR2 SVGEGT. V was cut by 5 bases and J by 2 bases, with 10 bases left in between. CDR3 length: 15 amino acids.

The genes are TRBV24-1 and TRBJ1-2, with 7 bases lining up with TRBD1. Germline assignment: CDR1 KGHDR and CDR2 SFDVKD. The CDR3 length is 16 residues. V lost 2 bases to trimming and J lost 2 bases; unmatched junction nucleotides: 7. CDR3 sequence reads: CATSDSTGVLNYGYTF. CDR3 in DNA: TGTGCCACCAGTGATTCAACAGGGGTCCTCAACTATGGCTACACCTTC.

The rearrangement joins TRBV20-1 to TRBJ2-3; 8 bases are a match to TRBD2. CDR3 length: 15 residues. V dropped 0 bases and J dropped 5; count of bases not matched to a gene: 7. CDR1 and CDR2 from the germline V gene are DFQATT and SNEGSKA (reference sequence). CDR3 sequence reads: CSARDRGGPRDTQYF. CDR3 nucleotides: TGCAGTGCTAGAGACCGGGGGGGGCCACGAGATACGCAGTATTTT.

The chain employs TRBV7-2 and TRBJ2-3, with 11 nucleotides matching TRBD2. The CDR3 is 16 amino acids. Germline V gene data show CDR1 as SGHTA and CDR2 as FQGNSA. Unmatched junction bases numbered 5, after V lost 0 bases and J lost 6 bases. The CDR3 loop reads CASSLARASGGDTQYF. CDR3 sequence (DNA): TGTGCCAGCAGCTTAGCTCGGGCTAGCGGGGGGGATACGCAGTATTTT. The full variable domain, with the rest looked up from reference TRBV7-2 and TRBJ2-3, is GAGVSQSPSNKVTEKGKDVELRCDPISGHTALYWYRQSLGQGLEFLIYFQGNSAPDKSGLPSDRFSAERTGGSVSTLTIQRTQQEDSAVYLCASSLARASGGDTQYFGPGTRLTVL.